This TCR beta chain stems from a study of prognosis after radiotherapy for stage I lung cancer. There are 15 residues in the CDR3. Germline CDR1 and CDR2: MNHEY and SVGEGT. V dropped 5 bases and J dropped 7; count of bases not matched to a gene: 7. Whole-study results and caveats: Unique TCR clone counts fell after stereotactic body radiation therapy, median roughly 10,000 versus 7,000.

With two-round multiplex PCR, TCR beta CDR3 sequences were amplified from genomic DNA. Used in first-round PCR were primers specific to each TRBV and TRBJ gene. TCRdb recomputed calls from the multiplex PCR reads with MiXCR, one row per CDR3 protein. The table shows 15,000 to 20,000 distinct CDR3 sequences, with about a quarter occurring only once. This clonotype was counted many times. Its antigen is unidentified. The material sequenced was PBMCs, taken before or after stereotactic body radiation therapy (not recorded which). The TCR sequence derives from a donor at least 50 years old with non-small cell lung cancer. The chain recombines TRBV6-2 or TRBV6-3 with TRBJ2-1, with 11 bases lining up with TRBD2. DNA of the CDR3: TGTGCCAGCAGTAGGACTAGCGGGTTATCTAATGAGCAGTTCTTC. It specifies CASSRTSGLSNEQFF.